This entry features one T cell receptor (beta chain) sequence. The antigen is undetermined. Used for each TCR library was about 3.5 ug of total RNA. TCRdb re-called the 5' RACE reads and gives one entry per CDR3 protein, without DNA. This table holds approximately 420,000 distinct CDR3 sequences. The sample is drawn from a study of monozygotic twins with inflammatory bowel disease. RNA in its total form was extracted from whole blood, and T cells were not sorted. CDR1 is SGHTS, CDR2 YDEGEE, per germline. This CDR3 comprises 13 residues. General study points: Patients with IBD had less TCRbeta diversity (inverse Simpson) than their healthy co-twins. Similarity of repertoires did not differ between concordant and discordant twins, possibly from limited power.

The J gene is TRBJ2-3, the V gene TRBV5-8; with no DNA, the TCRdb D assignment of TRBD1 cannot be verified. Material for sequencing was blood. This sequence originates from a human donor with ulcerative colitis or Crohn's disease, or a healthy co-twin of an affected twin (not recorded which). CDR3 in amino acids: CASSPRPPDTQYF.